Each of the 13 T cell receptor beta chains below was sequenced from the same sample in a study of blood T cell repertoires in COVID-19. Profiled with immunoSEQ multiplex PCR; TCRdb holds only in-frame clones, not every one. The repertoire holds 200,000 to 250,000 clones, about 89% seen once, with around 6.5% in the top ten. Sequencing input: peripheral blood. The receptors were gathered from a man in his fifties or sixties who had recovered from COVID-19.

The chain combines TRBV24-1 with TRBJ2-3; D may be TRBD1 (5 bases). The V end was cut by 4 bases, the J end by 6 bases, with 10 bases between. The CDR3 consists of 13 residues. Germline V CDR1 and CDR2: KGHDR, SFDVKD. The CDR3 nucleotides read TGTGCCACCAGTGAGGGGCCAGTTGATACGCAGTATTTT. Translation gives CATSEGPVDTQYF.

The V gene is TRBV7-9, the J gene TRBJ1-4, with D unclear. This CDR3 is built from 11 residues. Trimming took off 3 bases at V and 8 bases at J, with 4 bases between the two ends. The germline V gene encodes CDR1 SEHNR and CDR2 FQNEAQ (reference sequence). The CDR3 loop reads CASSFEEKLFF. The CDR3 DNA follows: TGTGCCAGCAGCTTCGAGGAAAAACTGTTTTTT.

The CDR3 DNA reads TGTGCCAGCAGCCCGTCGGGACAGGGAAGAGGGCTCTATGGCTACACCTTC. Its protein product is CASSPSGQGRGLYGYTF. J is TRBJ1-2 and V is TRBV7-9, with 9 bases aligning to TRBD1. In germline, CDR1 is SEHNR, CDR2 FQNEAQ (reference sequence). The CDR3 is made up of 17 amino acids. After removal of 5 bases from V and 4 bases from J, the junction contained 14 bases not matched to a gene.

The chain uses TRBV19 and TRBJ2-7; 14 nucleotides line up with TRBD2. J was trimmed by 6 bases and V by 5 bases; bases with no gene match: 3. CDR1 is LNHDA, CDR2 SQIVND, per germline (reference sequence). The CDR3 is made up of 14 amino acids. The DNA for the CDR3 is TGTGCCAGTAGTGTCGGGACTAGCGGGGGCGAGCAGTACTTC. It encodes CASSVGTSGGEQYF.

The V and J genes are TRBV5-1 and TRBJ1-1; D unresolved. Per germline, CDR1 SGHRS and CDR2 YFSETQ. Trimming shortened V by 3 bases and J by 1 base, and 10 bases separated the two germline ends. The CDR3 is made up of 14 amino acids. The CDR3 spells CASSWEWGNTEAFF. As DNA, the CDR3 is TGCGCCAGCAGCTGGGAGTGGGGGAACACTGAAGCTTTCTTT.

This chain links TRBV28 with TRBJ2-2; TRBD1 matches at 7 bases. The CDR3 runs 15 residues. Germline V lookup: CDR1 MDHEN, CDR2 SYDVKM. With V trimmed by 3 bases and J by 6 bases, 7 bases remained unmatched. CDR3 bases: TGTGCCAGCAGTTTTCAGTGGCAGGGGGCCGGGGAGCTGTTTTTT. It is translated as CASSFQWQGAGELFF. The full variable domain, its missing parts supplied by reference TRBV28 and TRBJ2-2, is DVKVTQSSRYLVKRTGEKVFLECVQDMDHENMFWYRQDPGLGLRLIYFSYDVKMKEKGDIPEGYSVSREKKERFSLILESASTNQTSMYLCASSFQWQGAGELFFGEGSRLTVL.

The V call is TRBV7-2, the J call TRBJ2-5; 9 nucleotides agree with TRBD2. Unmatched junction bases numbered 2, after V lost 2 bases and J lost 7 bases. Germline loops: CDR1 SGHTA, CDR2 FQGNSA. CDR3 length equals 13 residues. The CDR3 DNA is TGTGCCAGCAGCTTACCTAGCGGGACGACCCAGTACTTC. This gives the protein CASSLPSGTTQYF.

This chain links TRBV7-8 with TRBJ1-2; D may be TRBD1 (6 bases). Deletions cut 0 bases from V and 6 bases from J, with 11 bases between. CDR1 and CDR2 from the germline V gene are SGHVS and FQNEAQ. This CDR3 spans 14 amino acids. This CDR3 is CASSLAWTENGYTF. In nucleotides, the CDR3 is TGTGCCAGCAGCTTAGCTTGGACAGAGAATGGCTACACCTTC. Combining the CDR3 with reference TRBV7-8 and TRBJ1-2 gives the whole variable domain GAGVSQSPRYKVAKRGQDVALRCDPISGHVSLFWYQQALGQGPEFLTYFQNEAQLDKSGLPSDRFFAERPEGSVSTLKIQRTQQEDSAVYLCASSLAWTENGYTFGSGTRLTVV.

The CDR3, as DNA: TGCGCCAGCAGCCAGGAACCACAGGGGCGAACGGAGACCCAGTACTTC. Residues: CASSQEPQGRTETQYF. The chain links TRBV5-1 to TRBJ2-5; 7 bases fit TRBD1. CDR1 SGHRS and CDR2 YFSETQ come from the germline V gene. Trimming removed 4 bases from V and 5 bases from J; junction bases left unmatched: 14. The CDR3 runs to 16 residues.

The chain carries TRBV15 and TRBJ2-2; a possible D gene is TRBD1 (6 bases). Germline loops: CDR1 LNHNV, CDR2 YYDKDF (reference sequence). V shed 5 bases and J shed 4 bases, with 14 bases lying between them. The CDR3 extends over 15 amino acids. The CDR3 region has the DNA TGTGCCACCAGCGACTACAGGGTAAGCACCGGGGAGCTGTTTTTT. It specifies CATSDYRVSTGELFF.

The chain joins TRBV7-6 to TRBJ1-1, with D possibly matching TRBD1 (5 bases). CDR1 is SGHVS, CDR2 FNYEAQ, per germline. V lost 4 bases to trimming and J lost 1 base, with 13 bases between them. This CDR3 has 15 residues. Here the CDR3 reads CASSSKPGQNTEAFF. CDR3 nucleotide sequence: TGTGCCAGCAGCTCCAAGCCTGGACAGAACACTGAAGCTTTCTTT.

V is TRBV7-6 and J is TRBJ2-3, with 8 bases identical to TRBD2. The V gene's germline CDR1 is SGHVS and CDR2 FNYEAQ. The CDR3 contains 15 residues. Trimming removed 8 bases from V and 1 base from J; junction bases left unmatched: 8. The CDR3, as DNA: TGTGCCAGCGGTCCGGGACTAGGGCGCACAGATACGCAGTATTTT. This sequence encodes CASGPGLGRTDTQYF.

The genes are TRBV6-1 and TRBJ2-6; D remains ambiguous. The CDR3 sequence is 16 residues long. V shed 2 bases and J shed 1 base, with 9 bases lying between them. Germline V gene sequence: CDR1 MNHNS, CDR2 SASEGT. The DNA of the CDR3 is TGTGCCAGCAGTGAATCTCGCAGATCTGGGGCCAACGTCCTGACTTTC. Its translation is CASSESRRSGANVLTF.